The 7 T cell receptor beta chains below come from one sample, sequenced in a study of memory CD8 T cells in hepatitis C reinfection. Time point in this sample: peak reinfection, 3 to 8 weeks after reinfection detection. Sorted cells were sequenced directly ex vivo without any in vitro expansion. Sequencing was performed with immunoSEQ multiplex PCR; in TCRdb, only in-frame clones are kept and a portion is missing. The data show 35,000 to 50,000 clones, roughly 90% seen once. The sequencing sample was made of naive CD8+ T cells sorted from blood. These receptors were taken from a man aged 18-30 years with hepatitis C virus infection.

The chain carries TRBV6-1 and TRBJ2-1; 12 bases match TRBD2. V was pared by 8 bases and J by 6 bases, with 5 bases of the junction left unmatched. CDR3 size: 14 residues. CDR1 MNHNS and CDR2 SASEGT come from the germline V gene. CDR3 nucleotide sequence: TGTGCCAGCTCTAGACTAGCGGGAGTCAATGAGCAGTTCTTC. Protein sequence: CASSRLAGVNEQFF.

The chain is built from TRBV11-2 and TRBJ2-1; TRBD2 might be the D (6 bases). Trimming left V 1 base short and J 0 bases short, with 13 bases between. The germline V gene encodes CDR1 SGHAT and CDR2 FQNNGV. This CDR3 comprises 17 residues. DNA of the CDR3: TGTGCCAGCAGCTTAGGGCGAGCGGGCAGCTCCTACAATGAGCAGTTCTTC. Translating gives CASSLGRAGSSYNEQFF.

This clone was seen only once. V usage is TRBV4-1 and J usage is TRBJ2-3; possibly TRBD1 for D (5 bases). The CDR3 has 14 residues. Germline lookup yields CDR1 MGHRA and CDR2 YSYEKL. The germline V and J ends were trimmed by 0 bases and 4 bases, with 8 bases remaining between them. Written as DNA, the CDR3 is TGCGCCAGCAGCCAAGAACAGGTTTCAGATACGCAGTATTTT. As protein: CASSQEQVSDTQYF.

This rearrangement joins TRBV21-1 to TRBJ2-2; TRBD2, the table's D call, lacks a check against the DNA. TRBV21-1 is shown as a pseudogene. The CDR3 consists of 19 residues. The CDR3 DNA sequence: TGTGCCAGCAGCAAAGAGAGTGGGACTAGCCTTAGTGACTCCGGGGAGCTGTTTTTT. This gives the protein CASSKESGTSLSDSGELFF.

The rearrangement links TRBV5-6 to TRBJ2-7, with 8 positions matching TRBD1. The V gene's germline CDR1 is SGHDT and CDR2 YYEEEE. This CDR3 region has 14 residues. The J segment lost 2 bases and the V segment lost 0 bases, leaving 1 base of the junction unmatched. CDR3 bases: TGTGCCAGCAGCTTGGGGGGACAGGCCTACGAGCAGTACTTC. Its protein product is CASSLGGQAYEQYF. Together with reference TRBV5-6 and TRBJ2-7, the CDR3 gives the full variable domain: DAGVTQSPTHLIKTRGQQVTLRCSPKSGHDTVSWYQQALGQGPQFIFQYYEEEERQRGNFPDRFSGHQFPNYSSELNVNALLLGDSALYLCASSLGGQAYEQYFGPGTRLTVT.

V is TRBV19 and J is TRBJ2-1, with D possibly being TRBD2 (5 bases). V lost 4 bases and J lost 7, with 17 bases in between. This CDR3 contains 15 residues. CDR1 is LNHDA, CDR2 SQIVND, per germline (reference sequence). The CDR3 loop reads CASSTSRGLRNEQFF. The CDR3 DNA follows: TGTGCCAGTAGTACCTCTCGCGGGTTACGGAATGAGCAGTTCTTC.

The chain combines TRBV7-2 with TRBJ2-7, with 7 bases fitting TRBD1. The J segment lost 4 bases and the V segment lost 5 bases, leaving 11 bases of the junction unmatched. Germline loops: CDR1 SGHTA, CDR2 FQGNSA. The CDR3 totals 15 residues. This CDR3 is CASSPGGVMGYEQYV. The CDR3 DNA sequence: TGTGCCAGCAGCCCAGGGGGAGTAATGGGGTACGAGCAGTACGTC.